This T cell receptor beta chain was documented in a study of OX40 agonist ivuxolimab in advanced cancers. With regard to the full study: Ivuxolimab, which targeted the costimulatory receptor OX40 (CD134), was an agonistic, fully human IgG2 monoclonal antibody. Peripheral TCRbeta sequencing aimed to test whether ivuxolimab altered TCR sequence diversity and caused clonal T-cell expansion. Of the roughly 53 patients in dose escalation, about 20 had hepatocellular carcinoma, roughly 15 had melanoma, 9 had renal cell carcinoma and 9 had head and neck cancer. Prior anti-PD-1, anti-PD-L1 or anti-CTLA-4 therapy was permitted, and 30% to 50% of dose-escalation patients had received checkpoint inhibitors. A male proportion of roughly 80% and a mean age of 60 years, ranging from about 23 to 90, were recorded for the dose-escalation cohort. Intravenous ivuxolimab was administered to patients every 2 weeks at six dose levels: 0.01, 0.1, 0.3, 1.5, 3 and 10 mg/kg. Partial responses occurred in three dose-escalation patients: two with cutaneous melanoma and one with hepatocellular carcinoma. The monotherapy dose-escalation portion (N ≈ 50 patients) of the phase I ivuxolimab trial is reported in the paper.

Patients with autoimmune disease history or receiving systemic immunosuppression were excluded from the trial. Peripheral blood for TCR sequencing was drawn from every dose cohort at baseline, at cycle 4 day 1 and at cycle 7 day 1. Samples were obtained from an open-label, multicenter, first-in-human phase I dose-escalation trial of ivuxolimab. Adults with locally advanced or metastatic melanoma, renal cell carcinoma, hepatocellular carcinoma or head and neck squamous cell carcinoma were enrolled in the trial. Before TCR sequencing, CD4+ T cells and CD8+ T cells were sorted from peripheral blood as separate populations. A note on this clone: Its antigen specificity is not known. The input lacks base qualities; no much larger clone sits a single base away.

General study outcomes and caveats: Antigen specificity was not determined for the clonally expanded peripheral T cells. After ivuxolimab, more expanded clones were found on average in CD8+ T cells than in CD4+ T cells. Low levels of normalized T-cell clonal expansion were also seen in some patients who did not respond. At doses from 0.1 to 3.0 mg/kg, clonal expansion was seen in both CD4+ and CD8+ blood T cells between baseline and week 6. In partial responders in the 0.1-3.0 mg/kg groups, normalized peripheral clonal expansion was found to be among the lowest, especially among CD8+ T cells.

For sequencing of the TCRbeta CDR3 region, genomic DNA was extracted from the sorted cells. The immunoSEQ Assay was used to sequence the TCRbeta CDR3 regions. Imported from immuneACCESS, the table was reduced by TCRdb to in-frame sequences with V and J called. These copies leave out some clones; in studies compared against another copy, an unresolved V gene accounts for under half, and the cause of the remainder is not known. The sample yields tens of thousands of clones; over 60% were counted once. Around 16% of the sample goes to the ten largest clones. The CDR3 goes from the cysteine to the phenylalanine over 12 residues. The only DNA kept is the CDR3, 36 bases in frame from the first base. As encoded in the germline V gene, CDR1 is SNHLY while CDR2 is FYNNEI. Trimming at the junction amounts to 0 bases on V and 1 base on J, and the germline ends lie 0 bases apart.

The specimen was CD4+ or CD8+ T cells sorted from blood, collected in a trial of the OX40 agonist ivuxolimab. The rearrangement combines TRBV2 with TRBJ1-2; a confident D gene designation cannot be given. The clonotype was recovered from an adult with an advanced solid tumor such as melanoma, head and neck, liver or kidney cancer. CDR3 protein: CASSEANYGYTF. The DNA reads TGTGCCAGCAGTGAAGCTAACTATGGCTACACCTTC.